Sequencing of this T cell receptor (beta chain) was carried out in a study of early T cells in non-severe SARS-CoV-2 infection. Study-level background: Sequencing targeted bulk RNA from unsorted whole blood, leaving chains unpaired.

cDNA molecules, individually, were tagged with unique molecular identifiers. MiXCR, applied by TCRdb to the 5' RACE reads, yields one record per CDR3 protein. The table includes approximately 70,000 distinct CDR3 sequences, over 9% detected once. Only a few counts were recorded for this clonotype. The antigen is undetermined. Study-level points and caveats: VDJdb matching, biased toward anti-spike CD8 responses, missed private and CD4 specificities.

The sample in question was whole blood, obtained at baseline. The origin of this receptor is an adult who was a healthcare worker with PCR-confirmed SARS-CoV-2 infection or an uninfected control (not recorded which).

The CDR3 loop reads CASSPSGTGNTGELFF. CDR3 sequence (DNA): TGTGCCAGCTCTCCGTCGGGGACAGGGAACACCGGGGAGCTGTTTTTT. The chain recombines TRBV18 with TRBJ2-2, with 8 bases that match TRBD1. The J segment lost 1 base and the V segment lost 6 bases, leaving 7 bases of the junction unmatched. Germline-derived CDR1 and CDR2 are KGHSH and LQKENI. This CDR3 comprises 16 residues.